This T cell receptor beta chain was sequenced for a study of blood T cell repertoires in COVID-19. The wider study: Researchers got acute and convalescent COVID-19 samples from the United States, Italy and Spain.

Here immunoSEQ multiplex PCR was the method, and the copy in TCRdb shows in-frame clones only, minus some. The sample has approximately 72,000 clones, nearly 90% seen once. Source material: peripheral blood. This clonotype was obtained from a man aged 50 to 59 with acute or convalescent COVID-19.

CDR3 sequence (DNA): TGCAGCGTTGAAGACAGGAGGGGTGTAGCCAAAAACATTCAGTACTTC. It encodes CSVEDRRGVAKNIQYF. The chain couples TRBV29-1 to TRBJ2-4, with D tentatively TRBD2 (6 bases). V dropped 0 bases and J dropped 0 bases, with 12 bases sitting between them. The CDR3 consists of 16 residues. CDR1 is SQVTM and CDR2 is ANQGSEA in the germline V gene.